This T cell receptor beta chain comes out of a study of T cells in women clearing cervical HPV infection. On this clone: The CDR3 is cut off 3 residues early in the read; its end comes from the germline J gene.

V was pared by 8 bases and J by 4 bases, with 6 bases of the junction left unmatched. CDR3 length: 13 amino acids. CDR1 and CDR2 from the germline V gene are ENHRY and SYGVKD. HPV was found by MY09/MY11 PCR and dot-blot genotyping. TCRdb's copy holds only in-frame clones and misses some; the assay was immunoSEQ multiplex PCR. The listing records about 26,000 clones. The sequenced sample was blood buffy coat. V usage is TRBV10-3 and J usage is TRBJ1-2; 8 bases are shared with TRBD1. This TCR derives from a woman aged 18 to 75 with a cervical HPV16 infection that either progressed to CIN3+ or cleared (not recorded which). The sequenced part of the CDR3 DNA is TGTGCCATCGGATCAGGGGGCGTCTATGGC. Protein product: CAIGSGGVYG. The full-length CDR3 reads as CAIGSGGVYGYTF.